This T cell receptor beta chain was captured by sequencing in a study of cytomegalovirus exposure and HLA in healthy donors. As for the study in general: From HLA-typed donors, an early data release held roughly 89 million unique TCRs. Whole-study findings and limits: In a later analysis, donors in an Asian-associated ancestry cluster reportedly had fewer N-insertions in productive TCRs than the cohort mean.

This CDR3 has 13 amino acids. V was cut by 7 bases and J by 2 bases, with 12 bases left in between. The germline V gene has CDR1 SQVTM and CDR2 ANQGSEA. As regards this clone: Its antigen is undetermined.

13 Jbeta primers and 60 Vbeta primers were used for the PCR. TCRdb's copy holds only in-frame clones and misses some; the assay was immunoSEQ multiplex PCR. The profile covers a few hundred thousand clones, with roughly 80% appearing a single time and roughly 0.3% taken by the ten largest. Material for sequencing was PBMCs. The chain links TRBV29-1 to TRBJ2-1, with a weak D call TRBD2 (5 bases). The origin of this receptor is a girl between 2 and 10 years old in good health and CMV-seronegative. The CDR3 loop reads CSAISGTYNEQFF. The CDR3 DNA is TGCAGCGCAATAAGCGGTACCTACAATGAGCAGTTCTTC.